The rows below give T cell receptor beta chains drawn from one sample of a study of CD8 T cells in Susac syndrome. TCRdb reprocessed the immunoSEQ multiplex PCR reads via MiXCR and lists one record per CDR3 protein. The data hold about 190,000 distinct CDR3 sequences, with roughly 94% observed a single time. Sequences were obtained from CD4+ T cells from PBMCs. These receptor sequences come from a human donor in good health. Both conserved end residues are part of each CDR3. Fields, in order: V gene, D gene, clone size, J gene, CDR3 DNA, CDR3 protein. D genes are given only for firm matches. The size field is filled for only some rows; it gives once, few, many or a size class.

V gene: TRBV29-1
D gene: -
clone size: once
J gene: TRBJ1-1
CDR3 DNA: TGCACCACGTCGGACACCACGAACACTGAAGCTTTCTTT
CDR3 protein: CTTSDTTNTEAFF

V gene: TRBV2
D gene: -
clone size: -
J gene: TRBJ1-5
CDR3 DNA: TGTGCCAGCACTTGGGGTAGTAGCAATCAGCCCCAGCATTTT
CDR3 protein: CASTWGSSNQPQHF

V gene: TRBV5-1
D gene: TRBD2
clone size: -
J gene: TRBJ2-1
CDR3 DNA: TGCGCCAGCAGCCTCGGACTAGCGGGAGGGCTTTGGACCTACAATGAGCAGTTCTTC
CDR3 protein: CASSLGLAGGLWTYNEQFF

V gene: TRBV15
D gene: -
clone size: -
J gene: TRBJ2-1
CDR3 DNA: TGTGCCACCAGCAGAGATCGGGCTAGCACAGAGCAGTTCTTC
CDR3 protein: CATSRDRASTEQFF

V gene: TRBV7-8
D gene: -
clone size: once
J gene: TRBJ2-3
CDR3 DNA: TGTGCCAGCAGCCCCCAACTCGGAGATACGCAGTATTTT
CDR3 protein: CASSPQLGDTQYF

V gene: TRBV11-2
D gene: -
clone size: -
J gene: TRBJ1-2
CDR3 DNA: TGTGCCAGCAGCTTAGATACAGTCTATGGCTACACCTTC
CDR3 protein: CASSLDTVYGYTF

V gene: TRBV20-1
D gene: TRBD1
clone size: once
J gene: TRBJ1-1
CDR3 DNA: TGCAGTGCTAAAATGACAGGGGTGGGCACTGAAGCTTTCTTT
CDR3 protein: CSAKMTGVGTEAFF

V gene: TRBV27
D gene: TRBD2
clone size: -
J gene: TRBJ2-7
CDR3 DNA: TGTGCCAGCAGTTTAAGGACTAGCGGAGCCTACGAGCAGTACTTC
CDR3 protein: CASSLRTSGAYEQYF

V gene: TRBV29-1
D gene: TRBD1
clone size: -
J gene: TRBJ1-1
CDR3 DNA: TGCAGCGTGGACAGGGGGCAGTTCACTGAAGCTTTCTTT
CDR3 protein: CSVDRGQFTEAFF

V gene: TRBV3-1
D gene: -
clone size: -
J gene: TRBJ1-2
CDR3 DNA: TGTGCCAGCAGCCAAGAAACGAATAGGGGCTACACCTTC
CDR3 protein: CASSQETNRGYTF

V gene: TRBV12-3/TRBV12-4
D gene: TRBD1
clone size: -
J gene: TRBJ2-2
CDR3 DNA: TGTGCCAGCATCAAGGGGGCTGCCGGGGAGCTGTTTTTT
CDR3 protein: CASIKGAAGELFF

V gene: TRBV20-1
D gene: -
clone size: -
J gene: TRBJ2-7
CDR3 DNA: TGCAGTGCCACCCGGTCCTACGAGCAGTACTTC
CDR3 protein: CSATRSYEQYF

V gene: TRBV7-2
D gene: -
clone size: -
J gene: TRBJ2-5
CDR3 DNA: TGTGCCAGCAGCTTAGCCCGGACATCCCTAGAGACCCAGTACTTC
CDR3 protein: CASSLARTSLETQYF

V gene: TRBV4-3
D gene: -
clone size: -
J gene: TRBJ1-2
CDR3 DNA: TGCGCCAGCAGCCAAGAGACCCCCATGGCGGGACATGGCTACACCTTC
CDR3 protein: CASSQETPMAGHGYTF

V gene: TRBV5-1
D gene: -
clone size: -
J gene: TRBJ2-7
CDR3 DNA: TGCGCCAGCAGCTTGGATGGCTACGAGCAGTACTTC
CDR3 protein: CASSLDGYEQYF

V gene: TRBV5-4
D gene: TRBD1
clone size: -
J gene: TRBJ1-2
CDR3 DNA: TGTGCCAGCAGTTTGGACAGGGGAGGTGGCTACACCTTC
CDR3 protein: CASSLDRGGGYTF